The clone carrying this T cell receptor (beta chain) has ten or more counts. What it recognizes is unknown. One end of the junction fails to match germline, which may point to a read error. Germline V lookup: CDR1 DFQATT, CDR2 SNEGSKA (reference sequence). The CDR3 totals 14 residues. Template was genomic DNA; TCR beta CDR3 amplified in two multiplex PCR rounds. Initially, in first-round PCR, primers specific to each TRBV and TRBJ gene were used. TCRdb redid the calling of the multiplex PCR reads with MiXCR, one entry per CDR3 protein. The sample lists roughly 15,000 distinct CDR3 sequences; about 37% were seen once. The data were obtained in a study of prognosis after radiotherapy for stage I lung cancer. Regarding the study as a whole: Unique TCR clone counts were lower following stereotactic body radiation therapy (median about 10,000 versus 6,900).

A volume of around 6 milliliters of peripheral blood was collected by draw at each of two time points. The chain joins TRBV20-1 to TRBJ2-7, with D possibly being TRBD1 (7 bases). This TCR was sampled from a donor at least 50 years old with non-small cell lung cancer. The material sequenced was PBMCs, taken before or after stereotactic body radiation therapy (not recorded which). CDR3 protein: CSASTGTADYEQYF. The CDR3 DNA reads as TGCAGTGCTAGTACCGGGACAGCGGACTACGAGCAGTACTTT.